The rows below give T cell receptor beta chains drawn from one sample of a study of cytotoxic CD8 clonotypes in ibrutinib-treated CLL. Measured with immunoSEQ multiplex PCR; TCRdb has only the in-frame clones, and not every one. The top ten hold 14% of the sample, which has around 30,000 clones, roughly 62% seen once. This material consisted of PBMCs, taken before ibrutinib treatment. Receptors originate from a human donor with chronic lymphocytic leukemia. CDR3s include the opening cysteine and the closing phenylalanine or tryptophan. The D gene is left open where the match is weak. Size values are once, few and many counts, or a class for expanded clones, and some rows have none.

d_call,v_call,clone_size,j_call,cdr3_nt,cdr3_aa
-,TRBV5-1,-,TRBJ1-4,TGCGCCAGCAGCCCCCTGGGGGGGTTCGGTGAAAAACTGTTTTTT,CASSPLGGFGEKLFF
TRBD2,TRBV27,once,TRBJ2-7,TGTGCCAGCGGTACTAGCGGGAGACCCAGCTACGAGCAGTACTTC,CASGTSGRPSYEQYF
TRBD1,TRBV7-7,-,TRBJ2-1,TGTGCTAGCAGCAAAGGGACAGGGGACAATGAGCAGTTCTTC,CASSKGTGDNEQFF
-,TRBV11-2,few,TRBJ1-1,TGTGCCAGCAGCTTGTTGAACACTGAAGCTTTCTTT,CASSLLNTEAFF
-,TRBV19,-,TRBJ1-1,TGTGCCAGTAGGCCCCCGGGGGGCCACACTGAAGCTTTCTTT,CASRPPGGHTEAFF
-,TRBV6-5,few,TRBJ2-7,TGTGCCAGCAGTACACAGGGACATAAGTACGAGGAGCAGTACTTC,CASSTQGHKYEEQYF
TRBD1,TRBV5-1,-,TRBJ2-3,TGCGCCAGCGGTGGGACAGGGGGCGCGGGCACAGATACGCAGTATTTT,CASGGTGGAGTDTQYF
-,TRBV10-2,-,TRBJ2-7,TGCGCCAGCAGTGAGTCTGGACAAAACCCTACCTACGAGCAGTACTTC,CASSESGQNPTYEQYF
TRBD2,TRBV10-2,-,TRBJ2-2,TGCGCCAGCAGGTTGACTAGCGGGGGGACCGGGGAGCTGTTTTTT,CASRLTSGGTGELFF
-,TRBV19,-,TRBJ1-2,TGTGCCAGTAATCCCGGGACCCTGGGCTACACCTTC,CASNPGTLGYTF
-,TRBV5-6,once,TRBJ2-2,TGTGCCAGCAGCCAAATCGAGATAAAGGCGAACACCGGGGAGCTGTTTTTT,CASSQIEIKANTGELFF
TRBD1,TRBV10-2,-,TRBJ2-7,TGCGCCAGCACAGGACAGGGACCCTACGAGCAGTACTTC,CASTGQGPYEQYF
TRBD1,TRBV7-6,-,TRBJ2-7,TGTGCCAGCAGCTTAGTTTCTCCCGGGACAGGGTGGAACGAGCAGTACTTC,CASSLVSPGTGWNEQYF
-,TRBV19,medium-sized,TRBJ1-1,TGTGCCAGTAGTACAGGGATGAACACTGAAGCTTTCTTT,CASSTGMNTEAFF
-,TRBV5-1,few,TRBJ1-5,TGCGCCAGCAGCTTGGTAGGGGCCCGATCGCCCCAGCATTTT,CASSLVGARSPQHF
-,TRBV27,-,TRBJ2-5,TGTGCCAGCAGTCCCCCCGGGGAGAGGGGGGAGACCCAGTACTTC,CASSPPGERGETQYF
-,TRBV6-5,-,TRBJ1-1,TGTGCCAGCAGTTATGGGGGAAAGGTGGGGACTGAAGCTTTCTTT,CASSYGGKVGTEAFF
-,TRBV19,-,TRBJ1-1,TGTGCCAGTAGTATCGATGCAGTTGGCACTGAAGCTTTCTTT,CASSIDAVGTEAFF
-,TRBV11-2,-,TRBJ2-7,TGTGCCAGCAGCCCCCTGGTTGGCGAGCAGTACTTC,CASSPLVGEQYF
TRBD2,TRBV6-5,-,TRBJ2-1,TGTGCCAGCAGTTACGGCCTAGCGGTGAGAAATGAGCAGTTCTTC,CASSYGLAVRNEQFF
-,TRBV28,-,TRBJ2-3,TGTGCCAGCAGTTTCTCGGCGACAGATACGCAGTATTTT,CASSFSATDTQYF
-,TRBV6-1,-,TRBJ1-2,TGTGCCAGCATTGTCAGACGGGGGTTTGAGGGCTACACCTTC,CASIVRRGFEGYTF
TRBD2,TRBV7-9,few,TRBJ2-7,TGTGCCAGCAGCGACCCCCTAGCGGGACCTTCCGAGCAGTACTTC,CASSDPLAGPSEQYF
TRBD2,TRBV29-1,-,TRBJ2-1,TGCAGCACGACCGGGACAGTAGCGGGAGAGATTTACAATGAGCAGTTCTTC,CSTTGTVAGEIYNEQFF
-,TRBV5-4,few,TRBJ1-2,TGTGCCAGCAGCTTGAGTCAGTACTATGGCTACACCTTC,CASSLSQYYGYTF
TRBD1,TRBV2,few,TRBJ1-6,TGTGCCAAAGGACAGGGGCCCAATTCACCCCTCCACTTT,CAKGQGPNSPLHF
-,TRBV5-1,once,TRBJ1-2,TGCGCCAGCAGCTTCCGCGAGGGACGCGGCTACACCTTC,CASSFREGRGYTF
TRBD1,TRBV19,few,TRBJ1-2,TGTGCCAGCGTCCAGGGGACAGCGAACTATGGCTACACCTTC,CASVQGTANYGYTF
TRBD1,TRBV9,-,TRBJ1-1,TGTGCCAGCAGCCATACCCCCCAGGGGGAAAGGGCAAACACTGAAGCTTTCTTT,CASSHTPQGERANTEAFF
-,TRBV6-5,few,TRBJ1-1,TGTGCCAGCAGTTACTCGGGACGCCTTGCGACTGAAGCTTTCTTT,CASSYSGRLATEAFF
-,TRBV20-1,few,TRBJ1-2,TGCAGTGCTACGGCCCAGGGCTACACCTTC,CSATAQGYTF
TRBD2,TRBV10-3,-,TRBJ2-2,TGTGCCATCACCCAACTAGCGGGAGGACCCGGGGAGCTGTTTTTT,CAITQLAGGPGELFF
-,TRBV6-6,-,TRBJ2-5,TGTGCCAGCAGCCCTTTTGTTTCTGGGGCCCCCGGGACCCAGTACTTC,CASSPFVSGAPGTQYF
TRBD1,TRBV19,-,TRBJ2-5,TGTGCCAGTAGTCGGCTTGACAGGGGGGGAGAGACCCAGTACTTC,CASSRLDRGGETQYF
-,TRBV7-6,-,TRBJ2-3,TGTGCCAGCAGCCCAGTGGGGGCTGATACGCAGTATTTT,CASSPVGADTQYF
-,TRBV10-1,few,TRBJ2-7,TGCGCCAGCAGTGACGTGGGGTCCGGCGACGAGCAGTACTTC,CASSDVGSGDEQYF
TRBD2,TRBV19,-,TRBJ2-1,TGTGCCAGTAGTATAATAGGGACTAGCGGGGTCCAGAGCTCCTACAATGAGCAGTTCTTC,CASSIIGTSGVQSSYNEQFF
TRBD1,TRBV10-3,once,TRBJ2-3,TGTGCCATCAGTGGCGGGGACGCGGACAGGGTGCCCCAGGGTACGCAGTATTTT,CAISGGDADRVPQGTQYF
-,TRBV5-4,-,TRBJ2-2,TGTGCCAGCAGCCTGAGTCGCGGACCTTCCGGGGAGCTGTTTTTT,CASSLSRGPSGELFF
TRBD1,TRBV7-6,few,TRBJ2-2,TGTGCCAGCAGCTTGCAGGGGGCACTAACCGGGGAGCTGTTTTTT,CASSLQGALTGELFF
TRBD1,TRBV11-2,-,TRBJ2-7,TGTGCCAGCAGCTTCCCCGGGACAGGGTACTACGAGCAGTACTTC,CASSFPGTGYYEQYF
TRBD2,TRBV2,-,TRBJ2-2,TGTGCCAGCAGTGCTCGCCCCACTAGCGGGGGACTCCAATACACCGGGGAGCTGTTTTTT,CASSARPTSGGLQYTGELFF
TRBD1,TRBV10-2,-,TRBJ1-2,TGCGCCAGCGGACGGACAGGGAGCTATGGCTACACCTTC,CASGRTGSYGYTF
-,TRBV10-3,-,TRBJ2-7,TGTGCCATGGGACCCCAGGCGGGGGAGCAGTACTTC,CAMGPQAGEQYF
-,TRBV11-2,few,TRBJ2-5,TGTGCCAGCAGCCCTCTAGATGGGGCCGGGGAGACCCAGTACTTC,CASSPLDGAGETQYF
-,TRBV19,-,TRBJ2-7,TGTGCCAGTAGTATTTTGGGGGGCGAGCAGTACTTC,CASSILGGEQYF
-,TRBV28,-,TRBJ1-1,TGTGCCAGCAGAACGTCCATGAACACTGAAGCTTTCTTT,CASRTSMNTEAFF
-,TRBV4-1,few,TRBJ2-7,TGCGCCAGCAGCCAAGGCCTAGCTTCGGGGTGGGAGCAGTACTTC,CASSQGLASGWEQYF
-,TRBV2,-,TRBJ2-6,TGTGCCAGCAGTGGGGCGCTTAATGGGGCCAACGTCCTGACTTTC,CASSGALNGANVLTF
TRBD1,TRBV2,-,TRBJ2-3,TGTGCCAGCAGAAACAGGGGTGATACGCAGTATTTT,CASRNRGDTQYF
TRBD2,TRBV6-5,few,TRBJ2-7,TGTGCCAGCAGCCCAGCGGGAGTGTCCTACGAGCAGTACTTC,CASSPAGVSYEQYF
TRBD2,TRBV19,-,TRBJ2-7,TGTGCCAGCAAGCGCCGGGAGGGGGGATATAGCTACGAGCAGTACTTC,CASKRREGGYSYEQYF
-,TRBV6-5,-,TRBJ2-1,TGTGCCAGCAGTTCCCAGACTCGGGACGTCGATGAGCAGTTCTTC,CASSSQTRDVDEQFF
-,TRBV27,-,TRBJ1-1,TGTGCCAGCAGTTTAACGGTAACAGGGTCCACTGAAGCTTTCTTT,CASSLTVTGSTEAFF
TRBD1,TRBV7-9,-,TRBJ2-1,TGTGCCAGCAGCTGGACAGGGGGACTGGATGAGCAGTTCTTC,CASSWTGGLDEQFF
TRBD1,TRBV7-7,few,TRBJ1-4,TGTGCTAGCAGCAAGGGACAGGGGGAGGAAAAACTGTTTTTT,CASSKGQGEEKLFF
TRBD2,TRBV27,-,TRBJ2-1,TGTGCCAGCAGTACCTGGGGGGGGGTTACCTACAATGAGCAGTTCTTC,CASSTWGGVTYNEQFF